The clone carrying this TCR beta chain was counted at least ten times. The antigen is not known. Making the TCR beta libraries involved quantitative 5'-RACE with molecular barcodes. TCRdb passed the 5' RACE reads through MiXCR, listing each CDR3 protein once. The data show 300,000 to 350,000 distinct CDR3 sequences, around 15% seen once. This entry comes from a study of CD8 T cells in ankylosing spondylitis. Study conclusions and caveats: The clones that were linked to disease were reported to be significantly enriched in matched synovial fluid samples from ankylosing spondylitis patients. Ankylosing spondylitis blood seemed to carry a telltale TCR beta motif made of roughly eight highly homologous variants. Some of these motif variants have turned up before, in reports on reactive arthritis synovial fluid and blood.

This CDR3 is 14 amino acids long. J lost 6 bases, V lost 11 bases, and 6 bases had no gene match. Per the germline V gene, CDR1 is MNHNS and CDR2 is SASEGT. The gene calls are TRBV6-1 and TRBJ1-6; 11 nucleotides align to TRBD1. The TCR sequence derives from a male donor with ankylosing spondylitis or in good health (not recorded which). Sample: blood, either unsorted or a sorted T cell fraction (not recorded which). CDR3 loop: CAVRGTGGNSPLHF. The CDR3 nucleotides read TGTGCCGTAAGGGGGACAGGGGGTAATTCACCCCTCCACTTT.